Included here is one TCR beta chain sequence, with context. The source of the sample is a study of blood T cell repertoires in COVID-19. The overall study: Sources were T cells, B-cell-depleted T cells, or PBMCs; the material itself was cDNA or gDNA.

The length of the CDR3 is 12 residues. V was clipped by 4 bases and J by 10 bases; unmatched bases: 5. The data were produced by immunoSEQ multiplex PCR, yet TCRdb's version contains in-frame clones alone and is incomplete. The repertoire includes approximately 210,000 clones, 80% to 90% of them detected once, and around 8.9% sits in the top ten. The sample comprised PBMCs or T cells enriched from blood (not recorded which). This sequence originates from a woman aged 18-29 years who had recovered from COVID-19. The rearrangement uses TRBV12-3 or TRBV12-4 and TRBJ1-1; TRBD1 aligns across 8 bases. DNA of the CDR3: TGTGCCAGCAGTTCAGGGGGCCGAAGAGCTTTCTTT. Protein sequence: CASSSGGRRAFF.